This T cell receptor beta chain was obtained from a study of neurological immune-mediated disorders. Findings and limits, study-wide: Any association between clinical or MRI features and the multiple sclerosis repertoire cluster was absent.

The cDNA came from 5'RACE, which used 10-nucleotide random UMIs. Via MiXCR, TCRdb re-called the 5' RACE reads, giving one row per CDR3 protein. The sample includes fewer than 60,000 distinct CDR3 sequences, roughly 3.8% seen only once; the top ten take 6.5% to 8%. The J segment lost 2 bases and the V segment lost 7 bases, leaving 4 bases of the junction unmatched. The CDR3 runs to 13 residues. This clonotype was counted ten times or more. Its antigen is unidentified. The sample consisted of PBMCs. This clonotype was sampled from a man between 60 and 75 years old with multiple sclerosis. The chain has TRBV12-3 or TRBV12-4 and TRBJ2-5; the match to TRBD2 covers 7 bases. Here the CDR3 reads CASTSSGQETQYF. DNA of the CDR3: TGTGCCAGCACCTCTAGCGGACAAGAGACCCAGTACTTC.